Listed below are T cell receptor beta chains from one sample, sequenced in a study of high-grade serous ovarian cancer treatment subgroups. Sequencing used immunoSEQ multiplex PCR; TCRdb keeps in-frame clones, though not all of them. The data contain roughly 6,000 clones, roughly 72% of them singletons. The source material was tumor tissue. The origin of the receptors is a human donor with high-grade serous ovarian cancer. Both conserved end residues are part of each CDR3. Each record gives: CDR3 protein, CDR3 DNA, clone size, D gene, J gene, V gene. The D gene is left open where the match is weak. Not every row has a clone size; where given, it reads once, few, many or a size class.

CDR3: CASSLPGGLTGELFF; DNA: TGTGCCAGCAGTTTGCCCGGGGGGCTAACCGGGGAGCTGTTTTTT; size: -; D: -; J: TRBJ2-2; V: TRBV28
CDR3: CASSKALRTDGYTF; DNA: TGTGCCAGCAGCAAAGCTCTACGGACTGATGGCTACACCTTC; size: once; D: -; J: TRBJ1-2; V: TRBV21-1
CDR3: CASNIGYGTEAFF; DNA: TGTGCCAGCAATATTGGGTATGGCACTGAAGCTTTCTTT; size: -; D: -; J: TRBJ1-1; V: TRBV6-5
CDR3: CASSLDWSGVETQYF; DNA: TGTGCCAGCAGCTTAGATTGGTCAGGAGTGGAGACCCAGTACTTC; size: large; D: -; J: TRBJ2-5; V: TRBV11-2
CDR3: CASSFGLVRFF; DNA: TGTGCCAGCAGCTTCGGGCTAGTTCGGTTCTTC; size: -; D: -; J: TRBJ2-1; V: TRBV11-2
CDR3: CASSPQGETGATNEKLFF; DNA: TGTGCCAGCTCTCCCCAGGGGGAGACCGGCGCAACTAATGAAAAACTGTTTTTT; size: -; D: TRBD1; J: TRBJ1-4; V: TRBV18
CDR3: CASSYRQAEAFF; DNA: TGTGCCAGCAGTTACAGGCAGGCGGAAGCTTTCTTT; size: few; D: -; J: TRBJ1-1; V: TRBV6-6
CDR3: CASSRPGQSTGELFF; DNA: TGTGCCAGCAGTAGACCGGGACAGAGCACCGGGGAGCTGTTTTTT; size: -; D: TRBD1; J: TRBJ2-2; V: TRBV11-3
CDR3: CASSSSRVAAEAFF; DNA: TGTGCCAGCAGCTCAAGCAGGGTAGCGGCTGAAGCTTTCTTT; size: -; D: -; J: TRBJ1-1; V: TRBV7-9
CDR3: CASSGGQGNSPLHF; DNA: TGTGCCAGCAGTGGGGGACAGGGAAATTCACCCCTCCACTTT; size: -; D: TRBD1; J: TRBJ1-6; V: TRBV6-6
CDR3: CAWRLPGPNEKLFF; DNA: TGTGCCTGGAGGCTTCCCGGCCCTAATGAAAAACTGTTTTTT; size: -; D: -; J: TRBJ1-4; V: TRBV30
CDR3: CASSLEGLQPQHF; DNA: TGTGCCAGCAGTTTAGAGGGTTTACAGCCCCAGCATTTT; size: -; D: -; J: TRBJ1-5; V: TRBV28
CDR3: CASSLNPSGPSSSGNTIYF; DNA: TGCGCCAGCAGCTTGAATCCAAGTGGGCCCTCGAGCTCTGGAAACACCATATATTTT; size: -; D: -; J: TRBJ1-3; V: TRBV5-1
CDR3: CASTELGTTGELFF; DNA: TGTGCCAGCACGGAACTGGGAACCACCGGGGAGCTGTTTTTT; size: -; D: -; J: TRBJ2-2; V: TRBV6-5
CDR3: CASRLRSSYNEQFF; DNA: TGTGCCAGCAGACTCAGGAGTTCATACAATGAGCAGTTCTTC; size: -; D: -; J: TRBJ2-1; V: TRBV6-9
CDR3: CASSYPPHGELFF; DNA: TGTGCCAGCAGTTACCCGCCCCACGGGGAGCTGTTTTTT; size: -; D: -; J: TRBJ2-2; V: TRBV6-5
CDR3: CASSLERGSHEQYF; DNA: TGTGCCAGCAGCTTAGAGCGGGGGAGCCACGAGCAGTACTTC; size: once; D: TRBD2; J: TRBJ2-7; V: TRBV11-2
CDR3: CASSLGRGLNQPQHF; DNA: TGCGCCAGCAGCTTGGGAAGGGGACTAAATCAGCCCCAGCATTTT; size: -; D: -; J: TRBJ1-5; V: TRBV5-1
CDR3: CSVVRGAENTEAFF; DNA: TGCAGCGTTGTGCGGGGGGCAGAGAACACTGAAGCTTTCTTT; size: -; D: -; J: TRBJ1-1; V: TRBV29-1
CDR3: CASTKGVGDNSPLHF; DNA: TGTGCCAGCACCAAAGGGGTTGGGGATAATTCACCCCTCCACTTT; size: -; D: -; J: TRBJ1-6; V: TRBV7-2
CDR3: CASSASQTEAFF; DNA: TGCGCCAGCAGCGCAAGCCAGACTGAAGCTTTCTTT; size: -; D: -; J: TRBJ1-1; V: TRBV5-1
CDR3: CASSLKNTGARELFF; DNA: TGCGCCAGCAGCTTAAAAAACACAGGGGCCAGGGAGCTGTTTTTT; size: -; D: TRBD1; J: TRBJ2-2; V: TRBV5-1
CDR3: CASSSQGRMNTEAFF; DNA: TGTGCCAGCAGCAGCCAGGGTCGTATGAACACTGAAGCTTTCTTT; size: -; D: -; J: TRBJ1-1; V: TRBV14
CDR3: CASSSPATLRHGYTF; DNA: TGTGCCAGCAGTTCACCCGCCACTTTAAGGCATGGCTACACCTTC; size: -; D: -; J: TRBJ1-2; V: TRBV28
CDR3: CASSPTGQDTIYF; DNA: TGTGCCAGCAGCCCGACAGGTCAGGACACCATATATTTT; size: -; D: -; J: TRBJ1-3; V: TRBV4-2
CDR3: CAGRGDGGLGGYTF; DNA: TGTGCCGGACGGGGCGACGGGGGATTGGGTGGCTACACCTTC; size: -; D: -; J: TRBJ1-2; V: TRBV2
CDR3: CASSYGAGPGYTF; DNA: TGTGCCAGCAGTTACGGAGCAGGGCCTGGCTACACCTTC; size: -; D: -; J: TRBJ1-2; V: TRBV6-5
CDR3: CASSESANGDTEAFF; DNA: TGTGCCAGCAGTGAATCAGCGAATGGGGACACTGAAGCTTTCTTT; size: few; D: -; J: TRBJ1-1; V: TRBV25-1
CDR3: CASRDRDDVRNEQFF; DNA: TGTGCCAGCCGGGACAGGGATGATGTTAGGAATGAGCAGTTCTTC; size: -; D: TRBD1; J: TRBJ2-1; V: TRBV18
CDR3: CASSLGGVTGRGNYGYTF; DNA: TGTGCCAGCAGCTTAGGCGGAGTGACAGGGAGAGGGAACTATGGCTACACCTTC; size: once; D: TRBD1; J: TRBJ1-2; V: TRBV7-2
CDR3: CASSGRELYTDTQYF; DNA: TGTGCCAGCAGCGGCCGGGAGCTTTACACAGATACGCAGTATTTT; size: -; D: -; J: TRBJ2-3; V: TRBV7-8
CDR3: CASSGQGSHENTIYF; DNA: TGTGCCAGCAGCGGTCAGGGGTCTCACGAAAACACCATATATTTT; size: -; D: -; J: TRBJ1-3; V: TRBV5-5
CDR3: CASSYATYSEQYF; DNA: TGTGCCAGCAGTTACGCTACGTATAGCGAGCAGTACTTC; size: -; D: -; J: TRBJ2-7; V: TRBV5-6
CDR3: CASRILAATDTQYF; DNA: TGCGCCAGCAGGATACTAGCGGCCACAGATACGCAGTATTTT; size: -; D: TRBD2; J: TRBJ2-3; V: TRBV10-2
CDR3: CASIRQGNEQYF; DNA: TGTGCCAGCATCCGACAGGGGAACGAGCAGTACTTC; size: few; D: TRBD1; J: TRBJ2-7; V: TRBV28
CDR3: CASSPRRGGASTDTQYF; DNA: TGTGCCAGCAGCCCACGCCGAGGGGGAGCTAGCACAGATACGCAGTATTTT; size: -; D: -; J: TRBJ2-3; V: TRBV7-2